Sequencing of this TCR beta chain was carried out in a study of cytomegalovirus exposure and HLA in healthy donors. Amplification used 60 Vbeta primers and 13 Jbeta primers. Here immunoSEQ multiplex PCR was the method, and the copy in TCRdb shows in-frame clones only, minus some. Of 50,000 to 65,000 clones listed, approximately 70% were seen once; the top ten hold roughly 3%. The clonotype comes from a man between 18 and 29 years old in good health and CMV-seronegative. The specimen sequenced was PBMCs.

The CDR3: CASRANSGRAYEQYF. Written as DNA, the CDR3 is TGCGCCAGCAGGGCTAACTCCGGGAGGGCCTACGAGCAGTACTTC. V gene TRBV5-1 combines with J gene TRBJ2-7, with 8 nucleotides matching TRBD2. V lost 5 bases to trimming and J lost 2 bases; unmatched junction nucleotides: 9. Per the germline V gene, CDR1 is SGHRS and CDR2 is YFSETQ. The CDR3 sequence is 15 residues long.